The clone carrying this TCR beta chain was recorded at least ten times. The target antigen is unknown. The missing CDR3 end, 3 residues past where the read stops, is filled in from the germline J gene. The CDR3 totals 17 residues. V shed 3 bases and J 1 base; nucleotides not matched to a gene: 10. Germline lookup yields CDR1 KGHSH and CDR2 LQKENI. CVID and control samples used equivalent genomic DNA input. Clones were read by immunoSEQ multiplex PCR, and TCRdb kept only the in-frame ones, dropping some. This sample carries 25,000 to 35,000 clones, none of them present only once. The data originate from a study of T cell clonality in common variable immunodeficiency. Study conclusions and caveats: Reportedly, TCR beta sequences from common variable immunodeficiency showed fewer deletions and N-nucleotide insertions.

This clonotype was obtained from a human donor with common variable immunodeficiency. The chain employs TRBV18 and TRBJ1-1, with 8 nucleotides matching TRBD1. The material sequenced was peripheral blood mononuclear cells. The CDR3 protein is CASSPPAGGAGNTEAFF. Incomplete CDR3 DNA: TGTGCCAGCTCACCCCCCGCAGGGGGCGCGGGGAACACTGAA.